This T cell receptor (beta chain) appears in the sequencing data of a study of control samples from healthy donors and cancer patients. Between the trimmed V and J ends, which lost 5 bases and 2 bases, there was a span of 14 bases. The CDR3 has 15 amino acids. Germline V gives CDR1 MNHEY, CDR2 SMNVEV (reference sequence). Some clones are missing from TCRdb's copy, which holds only in-frame ones; the method was immunoSEQ multiplex PCR. The table lists about 130,000 clones, 85% to 95% of them singletons. The clonotype originates from a man older than 75 with head and neck cancer. V gene TRBV27 combines with J gene TRBJ2-3, with D maybe TRBD2 (6 bases). Material for sequencing was PBMCs. Here the CDR3 reads CASSRRDSHTDTQYF. Here the CDR3 DNA reads TGTGCCAGCAGTCGACGGGACTCTCACACAGATACGCAGTATTTT.